One sample yielded the 9 T cell receptor beta chains listed below, sequenced in a study of OX40 agonist ivuxolimab in advanced cancers. Profiling relied on immunoSEQ multiplex PCR, and the TCRdb table lists in-frame clones only, not all of them. The repertoire includes about 84,000 clones, more than 80% of them detected once, and about 2.5% sits in the top ten. Specimen: CD4+ or CD8+ T cells sorted from blood, collected in a trial of the OX40 agonist ivuxolimab. These receptors were taken from an adult with an advanced solid tumor such as melanoma, head and neck, liver or kidney cancer.

The chain carries TRBV7-9 and TRBJ1-1; perhaps TRBD1 as D (5 bases). V was trimmed by 4 bases and J by 6 bases, leaving 12 bases between them. The germline V gene has CDR1 SEHNR and CDR2 FQNEAQ (reference sequence). The CDR3 is 13 residues long. The CDR3 bases are TGTGCCAGCAGCTCGGGACGGACTTCTGAAGCTTTCTTT. Protein: CASSSGRTSEAFF.

The rearrangement uses TRBV7-3 and TRBJ1-6; 7 nucleotides agree with TRBD1. The CDR3 is made up of 14 amino acids. J lost 7 bases, V lost 5 bases, and 5 bases had no gene match. Germline values: CDR1 SGHTA, CDR2 FQGTGA. The CDR3 spells CASSPRGGNSPLHF. The CDR3, as DNA: TGTGCCAGCAGCCCCAGGGGGGGCAATTCACCCCTCCACTTT.

V gene TRBV5-6 combines with J gene TRBJ2-7; TRBD1 aligns across 10 bases. The CDR3 contains 14 residues. CDR1 is SGHDT and CDR2 is YYEEEE in the germline V gene. Losses at the gene ends were 6 bases for V and 5 bases for J; bases not matched to a gene: 8. In nucleotides, the CDR3 is TGTGCCAGCACGACGGGACAGGGGATCCACGAGCAGTACGTC. The encoded protein is CASTTGQGIHEQYV.

The chain links TRBV7-2 to TRBJ1-3; D is undetermined. Germline values: CDR1 SGHTA, CDR2 FQGNSA. Trimming cost V 1 base and J 4 bases, with 8 bases left between them. This CDR3 comprises 14 residues. The CDR3, as DNA: TGTGCCAGCAGCTTAGAACACGCCGGAAACACCATATATTTT. Amino acids: CASSLEHAGNTIYF.

The CDR3 spells CASSDPGRDTQYF. The CDR3 nucleotides are TGCGCCAGCAGTGACCCGGGGCGAGATACGCAGTATTTT. This chain links TRBV10-1 with TRBJ2-3; possibly TRBD1 or TRBD2 for D (5 bases each). The CDR3 length is 13 residues. Germline CDR1 reads WNHNN; CDR2 reads SYGVQD (reference sequence). V was trimmed by 3 bases and J by 5 bases, leaving 9 bases between them.

This chain uses TRBV4-2 with TRBJ2-2; D gene uncertain. This CDR3 is 12 amino acids long. Germline CDR1 reads LGHNA; CDR2 reads YNFKEQ. V was clipped by 4 bases and J by 2 bases, with 2 bases between them. The DNA for the CDR3 is TGTGCCAGCAGCCGAAACACCGGGGAGCTGTTTTTT. Amino acid sequence: CASSRNTGELFF.

The genes are TRBV4-1 and TRBJ2-2, with 9 bases that match TRBD1. This CDR3 has 17 amino acids. After removal of 4 bases from V and 1 base from J, the junction contained 7 bases not matched to a gene. The germline gives CDR1 MGHRA, CDR2 YSYEKL. CDR3 amino acids: CASSPHSDRGNTGELFF. The CDR3 nucleotides are TGCGCCAGCAGCCCACATTCGGACAGGGGGAACACCGGGGAGCTGTTTTTT.

The J gene is TRBJ1-2, the V gene TRBV5-1; 8 nucleotides line up with TRBD1. The CDR3 totals 15 residues. After removal of 4 bases from V and 4 bases from J, the junction contained 9 bases not matched to a gene. Germline CDR1 SGHRS, CDR2 YFSETQ. The CDR3 loop is CASSTETGGGYGYTF. CDR3 DNA sequence: TGCGCCAGCAGCACCGAAACAGGGGGTGGCTATGGCTACACCTTC.

V is TRBV28 and J is TRBJ2-3, with 7 positions matching TRBD1. CDR3 length: 14 amino acids. Germline V gives CDR1 MDHEN, CDR2 SYDVKM. V trimming: 7 bases; J trimming: 1 base; junction bases outside the gene matches: 5. CDR3 region: CASTPGQGTDTQYF. The CDR3 DNA follows: TGTGCCAGCACCCCTGGACAGGGCACAGATACGCAGTATTTT.